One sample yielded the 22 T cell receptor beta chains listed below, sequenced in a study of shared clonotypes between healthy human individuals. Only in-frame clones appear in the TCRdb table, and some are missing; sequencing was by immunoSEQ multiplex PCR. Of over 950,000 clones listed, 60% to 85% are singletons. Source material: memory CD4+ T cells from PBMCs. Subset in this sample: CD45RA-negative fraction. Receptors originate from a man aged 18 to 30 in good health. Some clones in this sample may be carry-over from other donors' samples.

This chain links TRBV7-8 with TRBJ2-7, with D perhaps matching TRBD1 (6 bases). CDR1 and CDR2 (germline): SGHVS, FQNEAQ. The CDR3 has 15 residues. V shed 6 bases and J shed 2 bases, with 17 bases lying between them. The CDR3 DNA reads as TGTGCCAGCAGATGGGACACACAAGGTCCCTACGAGCAGTACTTC. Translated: CASRWDTQGPYEQYF.

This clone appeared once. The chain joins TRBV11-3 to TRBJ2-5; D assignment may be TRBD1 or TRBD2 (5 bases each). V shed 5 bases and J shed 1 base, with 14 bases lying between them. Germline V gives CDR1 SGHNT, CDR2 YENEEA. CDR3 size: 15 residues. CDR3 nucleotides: TGTGCCAGCAGCCTTAACGGGGCGCCCCAAGAGACCCAGTACTTC. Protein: CASSLNGAPQETQYF.

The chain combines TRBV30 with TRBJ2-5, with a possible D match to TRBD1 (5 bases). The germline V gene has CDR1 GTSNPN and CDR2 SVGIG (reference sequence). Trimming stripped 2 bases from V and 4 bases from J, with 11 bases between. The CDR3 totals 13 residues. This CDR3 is CAWSPQTVETQYF. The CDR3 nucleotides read TGTGCCTGGAGTCCCCAGACAGTAGAGACCCAGTACTTC.

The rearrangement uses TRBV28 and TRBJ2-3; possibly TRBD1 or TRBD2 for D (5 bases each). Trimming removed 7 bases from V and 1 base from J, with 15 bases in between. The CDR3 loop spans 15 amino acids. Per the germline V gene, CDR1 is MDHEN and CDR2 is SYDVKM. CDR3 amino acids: CASTIGGSGTDTQYF. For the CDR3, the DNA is TGTGCCAGCACGATTGGGGGTTCGGGCACAGATACGCAGTATTTT.

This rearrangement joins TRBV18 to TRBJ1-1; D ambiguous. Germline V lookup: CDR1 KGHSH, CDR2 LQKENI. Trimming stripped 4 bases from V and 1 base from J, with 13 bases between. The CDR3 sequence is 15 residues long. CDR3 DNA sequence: TGTGCCAGCTCACTCCACCACGATACGAACACTGAAGCTTTCTTT. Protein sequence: CASSLHHDTNTEAFF.

CDR3 DNA sequence: TGCGCCAGCAGCCATTCAGGGGCCCTTGAAGATACGCAGTATTTT. This codes for CASSHSGALEDTQYF. The chain has TRBV5-1 and TRBJ2-3; D might be TRBD1 (6 bases). The CDR3 covers 15 residues. V was trimmed by 4 bases and J by 5 bases, leaving 17 bases between them. Germline V lookup: CDR1 SGHRS, CDR2 YFSETQ.

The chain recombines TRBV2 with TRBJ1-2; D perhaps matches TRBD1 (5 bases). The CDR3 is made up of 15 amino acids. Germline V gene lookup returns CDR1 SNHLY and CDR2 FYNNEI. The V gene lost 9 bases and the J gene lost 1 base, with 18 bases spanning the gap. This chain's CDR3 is CASSTGTDYNYGYTF. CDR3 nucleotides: TGTGCCAGTTCAACCGGGACGGATTATAACTATGGCTACACCTTC.

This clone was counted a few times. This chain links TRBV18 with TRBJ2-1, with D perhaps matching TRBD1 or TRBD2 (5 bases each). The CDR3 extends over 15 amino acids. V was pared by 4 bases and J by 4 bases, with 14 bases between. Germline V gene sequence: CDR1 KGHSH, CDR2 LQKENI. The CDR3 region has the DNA TGTGCCAGCTCACTGGGTCGAGAGGGGTACAATGAGCAGTTCTTC. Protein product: CASSLGREGYNEQFF.

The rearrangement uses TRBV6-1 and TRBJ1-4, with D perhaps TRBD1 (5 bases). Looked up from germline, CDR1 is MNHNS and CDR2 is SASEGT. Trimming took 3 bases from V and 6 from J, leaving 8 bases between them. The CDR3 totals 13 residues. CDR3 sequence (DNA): TGTGCCAGCAGTGATAGAGGGGATGAAAAACTGTTTTTT. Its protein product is CASSDRGDEKLFF.

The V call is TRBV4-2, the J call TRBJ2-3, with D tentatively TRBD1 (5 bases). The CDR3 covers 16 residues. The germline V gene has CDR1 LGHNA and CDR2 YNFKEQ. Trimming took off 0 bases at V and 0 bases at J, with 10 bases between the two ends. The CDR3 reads CASSQDSTASTDTQYF. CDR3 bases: TGTGCCAGCAGCCAAGATTCGACAGCTAGCACAGATACGCAGTATTTT.

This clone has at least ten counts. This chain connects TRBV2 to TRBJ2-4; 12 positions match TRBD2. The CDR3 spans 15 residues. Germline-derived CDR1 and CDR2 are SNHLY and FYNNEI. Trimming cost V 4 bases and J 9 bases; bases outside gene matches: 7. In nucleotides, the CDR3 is TGTGCCAGCAGTGTGACTAGCGGGAGTCTGGGCATTCAGTACTTC. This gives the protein CASSVTSGSLGIQYF.

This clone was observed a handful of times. As DNA, the CDR3 is TGTGCCAGCAGCTTTGGAGGGCTCACAGATACGCAGTATTTT. Translating gives CASSFGGLTDTQYF. V is TRBV7-9 and J is TRBJ2-3; D perhaps matches TRBD2 (6 bases). V dropped 3 bases and J dropped 2 bases, with 9 bases sitting between them. This CDR3 is built from 14 residues. Germline CDR1 SEHNR, CDR2 FQNEAQ (reference sequence).

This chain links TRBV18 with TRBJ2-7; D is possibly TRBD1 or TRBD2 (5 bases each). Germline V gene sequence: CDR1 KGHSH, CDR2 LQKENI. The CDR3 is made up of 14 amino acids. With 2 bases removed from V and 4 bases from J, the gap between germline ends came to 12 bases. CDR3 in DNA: TGTGCCAGCTCACCAAGTACAGAGGGGTACGAGCAGTACTTC. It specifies CASSPSTEGYEQYF.

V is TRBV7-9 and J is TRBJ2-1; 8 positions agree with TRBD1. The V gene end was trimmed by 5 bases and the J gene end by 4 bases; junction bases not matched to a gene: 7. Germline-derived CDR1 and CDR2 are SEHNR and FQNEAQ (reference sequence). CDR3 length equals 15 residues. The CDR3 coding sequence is TGTGCCAGCAGCACAGGACAGGGTAAGTACAATGAGCAGTTCTTC. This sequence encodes CASSTGQGKYNEQFF.

CDR3 nucleotide sequence: TGTGCCATCACGCGGGAAACGAACACCGGGGAGCTGTTTTTT. Translation: CAITRETNTGELFF. The chain has TRBV10-3 and TRBJ2-2; weak D call: TRBD2 (6 bases). The CDR3 totals 14 residues. V was shortened by 7 bases and J by 0 bases, with 9 bases between the two germline ends. The germline gives CDR1 ENHRY, CDR2 SYGVKD.

The CDR3 coding sequence is TGTGCCAGCAGTGCCGGGACTAGCGGGGGAAGCACAGATACGCAGTATTTT. This translates into CASSAGTSGGSTDTQYF. The rearrangement links TRBV2 to TRBJ2-3; TRBD2 matches 14 bases. V lost 4 bases, J lost 0 bases, and 3 bases stayed unmatched. CDR1 is SNHLY, CDR2 FYNNEI, per germline. The CDR3 is made up of 17 amino acids.

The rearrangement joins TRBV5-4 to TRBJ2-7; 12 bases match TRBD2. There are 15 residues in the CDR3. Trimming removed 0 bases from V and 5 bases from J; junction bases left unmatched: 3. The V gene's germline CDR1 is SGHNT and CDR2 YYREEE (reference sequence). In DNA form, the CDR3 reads TGTGCCAGCAGCTTGGCTAGCGGGAGGGCCCACGAGCAGTACTTC. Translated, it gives CASSLASGRAHEQYF.

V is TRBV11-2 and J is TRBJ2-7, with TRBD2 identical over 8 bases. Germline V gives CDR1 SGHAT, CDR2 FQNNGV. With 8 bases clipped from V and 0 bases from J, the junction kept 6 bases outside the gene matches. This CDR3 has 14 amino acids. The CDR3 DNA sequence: TGTGCCAGCGCTAGCGGGCCGAGCTCCTACGAGCAGTACTTC. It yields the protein CASASGPSSYEQYF.

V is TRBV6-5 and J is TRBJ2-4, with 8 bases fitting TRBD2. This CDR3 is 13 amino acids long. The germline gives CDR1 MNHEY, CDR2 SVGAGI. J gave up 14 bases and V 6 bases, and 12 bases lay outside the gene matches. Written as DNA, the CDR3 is TGTGCCAGCAGCTCCGGGACTAGGTCGCCAAAGTACTTC. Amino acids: CASSSGTRSPKYF.

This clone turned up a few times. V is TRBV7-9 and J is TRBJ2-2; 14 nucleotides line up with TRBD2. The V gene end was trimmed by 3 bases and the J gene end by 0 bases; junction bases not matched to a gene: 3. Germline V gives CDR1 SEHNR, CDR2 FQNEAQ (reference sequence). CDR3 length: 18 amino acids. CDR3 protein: CASSLGLAGVANTGELFF. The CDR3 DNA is TGTGCCAGCAGCTTGGGACTAGCGGGAGTGGCGAACACCGGGGAGCTGTTTTTT.

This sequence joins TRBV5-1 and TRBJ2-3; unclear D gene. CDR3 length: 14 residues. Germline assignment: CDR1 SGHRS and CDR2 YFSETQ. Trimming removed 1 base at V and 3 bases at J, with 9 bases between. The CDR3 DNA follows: TGCGCCAGCAGCTTGAGGGTTGAAACAGATACGCAGTATTTT. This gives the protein CASSLRVETDTQYF. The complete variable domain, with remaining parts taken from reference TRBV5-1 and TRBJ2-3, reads KAGVTQTPRYLIKTRGQQVTLSCSPISGHRSVSWYQQTPGQGLQFLFEYFSETQRNKGNFPGRFSGRQFSNSRSEMNVSTLELGDSALYLCASSLRVETDTQYFGPGTRLTVL.

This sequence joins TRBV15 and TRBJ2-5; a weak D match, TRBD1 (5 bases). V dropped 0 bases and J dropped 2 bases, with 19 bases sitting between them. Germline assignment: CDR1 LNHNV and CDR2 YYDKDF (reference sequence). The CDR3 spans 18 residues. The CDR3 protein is CATSRDIVRRTSQETQYF. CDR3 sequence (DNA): TGTGCCACCAGCAGAGATATAGTCCGTAGGACATCGCAAGAGACCCAGTACTTC.